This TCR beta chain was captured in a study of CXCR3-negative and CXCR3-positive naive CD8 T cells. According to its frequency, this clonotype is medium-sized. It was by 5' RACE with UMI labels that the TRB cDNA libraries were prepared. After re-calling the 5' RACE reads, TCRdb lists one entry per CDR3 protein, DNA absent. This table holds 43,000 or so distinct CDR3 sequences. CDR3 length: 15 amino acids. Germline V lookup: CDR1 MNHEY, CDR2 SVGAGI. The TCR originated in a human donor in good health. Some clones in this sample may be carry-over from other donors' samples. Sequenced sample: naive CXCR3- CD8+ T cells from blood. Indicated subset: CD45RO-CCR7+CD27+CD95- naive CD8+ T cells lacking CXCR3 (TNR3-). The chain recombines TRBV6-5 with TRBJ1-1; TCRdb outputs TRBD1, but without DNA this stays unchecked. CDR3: CASSYSGGLSTEAFF.